Each of the 8 T cell receptor beta chains below was sequenced from the same sample in a study of blood T cells in healthy people across ages. It was with a sample-barcoded 5' primer and a J-beta primer mix that a second PCR of about 6 to 12 cycles was run. TCRdb recomputed calls from the 5' RACE reads with MiXCR, one row per CDR3 protein. The table shows hundreds of thousands of distinct CDR3 sequences, with 32% occurring only once. Sequencing was performed on blood. Receptor source: an elderly woman in good health.

This clonotype was counted ten times or more. This chain uses TRBV7-2 with TRBJ2-3; 8 bases agree with TRBD2. CDR1 and CDR2 from the germline V gene are SGHTA and FQGNSA. J was trimmed by 6 bases and V by 6 bases; bases with no gene match: 17. The CDR3 totals 17 residues. The DNA of the CDR3 is TGTGCCAGCAGTTCTTCCGGGGGGGCCATTCTTACGGATACGCAGTATTTT. Amino acids: CASSSSGGAILTDTQYF.

This clonotype appeared a few times. This clone may be a read error of a much larger clone one base away. The chain links TRBV7-3 to TRBJ2-1; TRBD2 agrees at 9 bases. Matching the DNA end better, TRBJ2-7 makes the J call doubtful. This CDR3 has 17 residues. Germline V gives CDR1 SGHTA, CDR2 FQGTGA. CDR3: CASSSDPSGGSYNEQYF. As DNA, the CDR3 is TGTGCCAGCAGCTCCGACCCAAGCGGGGGGTCTTACAATGAGCAGTACTTC.

This clonotype showed up just a few times. This may come from a read error, since a much larger clone is one base off. This chain's CDR3 is CASSLGIGGGCYEQYF. In nucleotides, the CDR3 is TGTGCCAGCAGTTTAGGTATCGGTGGGGGATGCTACGAGCAGTACTTC. The V and J genes are TRBV12-3 or TRBV12-4 and TRBJ2-7; D could derive from TRBD1 or TRBD2 (5 bases each). The V gene lost 1 base and the J gene lost 3 bases, with 16 bases spanning the gap. This CDR3 contains 16 residues.

The rearrangement uses TRBV4-3 and TRBJ2-7; unclear D gene. The J call could be wrong; TRBJ2-5 is a better fit for the DNA end. CDR1 and CDR2 (germline): LGHNA, YSLEER. The CDR3 is 13 residues long. Written as DNA, the CDR3 is TGCGCCAGCAGCCAAGAGGGATGGGAGACCCAGTACTTC. It encodes CASSQEGWETQYF.

This clonotype was recorded at least ten times. The V gene is TRBV5-6, the J gene TRBJ2-5; TRBD1 might be the D (6 bases). The CDR3 has 14 amino acids. Germline loops: CDR1 SGHDT, CDR2 YYEEEE. Trimming cost V 3 bases and J 8 bases, with 17 bases left between them. The CDR3 sequence is CASSSLRDTLTQYF. CDR3 nucleotides: TGTGCCAGCAGCTCCCTCCGGGACACTCTCACCCAGTACTTC.

The rearrangement uses TRBV27 and TRBJ2-7; the D gene is possibly TRBD2 (6 bases). The CDR3 length is 14 residues. Germline V CDR1 and CDR2: MNHEY, SMNVEV (reference sequence). Trimming pared 7 bases from V and 6 bases from J, leaving 19 bases between. The DNA of the CDR3 is TGTGCCAGCATGACTAGAGTTGGGACCAGCGAGCAGTACTTC. Translating gives CASMTRVGTSEQYF.

The chain employs TRBV29-1 and TRBJ2-1, with 7 positions matching TRBD1. V shed 6 bases and J 4 bases; nucleotides not matched to a gene: 6. This CDR3 contains 13 residues. Germline V CDR1 and CDR2: SQVTM, ANQGSEA. CDR3 loop: CSVKGARYNEQFF. As DNA, the CDR3 is TGCAGCGTGAAGGGGGCGCGATACAATGAGCAGTTCTTC.

This clonotype appeared many times. The V gene is TRBV12-3 or TRBV12-4, the J gene TRBJ2-5; TRBD2 is a possible D gene (6 bases). The germline V and J ends were trimmed by 5 bases and 4 bases, with 32 bases remaining between them. The CDR3 covers 20 residues. CDR3 sequence (DNA): TGTGCCAGCAGTCCACCACCTTGGGGGGACGGCCTAAGAAGGGGAGAGACCCAGTACTTC. Protein sequence: CASSPPPWGDGLRRGETQYF.